This TCR beta chain was sequenced during a study of cytomegalovirus exposure and HLA in healthy donors. Study at large: For the roughly 400 genotyped donors, approximately 83% fell within the Caucasian-associated ancestry cluster.

CDR3 size: 14 residues. Per the germline V gene, CDR1 is SEHNR and CDR2 is FQNEAQ (reference sequence). Healthy donors of bone marrow made up the group. PCR primers comprised 60 Vbeta and 13 Jbeta primers. Profiled with immunoSEQ multiplex PCR; TCRdb holds only in-frame clones, not every one. In the table there are over 200,000 clones, almost 80% of which are singletons. As regards this clone: The germline gene is not matched at one end of the junction; a read error may be the cause.

The sample taken for sequencing was PBMCs. V is TRBV7-9 and J is TRBJ2-5, with TRBD1 matching over 9 bases. The clonotype originates from a male donor in good health and CMV-seronegative. CDR3 protein: CSSSRDREQETQYF. CDR3 DNA: TGTTCCAGCAGCCGGGACAGGGAGCAAGAGACCCAGTACTTC.